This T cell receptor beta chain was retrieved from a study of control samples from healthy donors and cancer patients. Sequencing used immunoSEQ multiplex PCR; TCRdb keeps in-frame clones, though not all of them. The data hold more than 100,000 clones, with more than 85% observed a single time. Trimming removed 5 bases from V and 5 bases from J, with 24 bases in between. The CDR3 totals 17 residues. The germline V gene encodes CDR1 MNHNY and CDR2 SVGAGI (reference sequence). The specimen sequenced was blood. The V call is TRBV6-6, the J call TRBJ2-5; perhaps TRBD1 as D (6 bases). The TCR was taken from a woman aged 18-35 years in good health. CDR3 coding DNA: TGTGCCAGCAGTCCGAACAGGGAAACAGGGCGAGGGGAGACCCAGTACTTC. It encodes CASSPNRETGRGETQYF.